The present TCR beta chain was sequenced within a study of T cells after yellow fever vaccination. UMIs and a universal primer site were added when TCR cDNA was made by 5'RACE template switching. One entry per CDR3 protein results from TCRdb running MiXCR on the 5' RACE reads. The sample has tens of thousands of distinct CDR3 sequences, around 7.9% seen once; the top ten hold around 28%. Findings and limits, study-wide: Booster sampling recovered most clones from primary vaccination (under 97% CD4, approximately 90% CD8).

As regards this clonotype: Antigen: not known.

The source material was CD8+ T cells sorted from PBMCs, sampled 10 days after the first yellow fever vaccination. This TCR came from a man between 18 and 35 years old who received the YFV17D yellow fever vaccine.

The CDR3, as DNA: TGCAGCGTGAGACCGGTGAACACCGGGGAGCTGTTTTTT. Translating it yields CSVRPVNTGELFF. V usage is TRBV29-1 and J usage is TRBJ2-2; D unresolved. The CDR3 has 13 amino acids. CDR1 SQVTM and CDR2 ANQGSEA come from the germline V gene. V gave up 6 bases and J gave up 1 base, with 9 bases separating them.